The T cell receptor (beta chain) described here comes from a study of human T cells and chemical hapten exposure. Trimming removed 0 bases from V and 2 bases from J, with 10 bases in between. The CDR3 is 16 residues long. This clonotype showed up many times. Time point meaning: patch test 1, 2 weeks after DPC sensitization. Treatment reported: therapeutic diphenylcyclopropenone sensitization with weekly scalp DPC. The donor pool consisted of alopecia patients aged 18 to 70 years, considered suitable for DPC. A single record per CDR3 protein comes from TCRdb applying MiXCR to the RACE reads. The repertoire holds 340,000 or so distinct CDR3 sequences, with 5.5% to 8% as singletons.

This clonotype originated in a woman aged 18 to 35 with alopecia areata. Some clones in this sample may be carry-over from other donors' samples. Sample: whole blood, taken in connection with sensitization to the hapten diphenylcyclopropenone (DPC). The chain has TRBV12-3 or TRBV12-4 and TRBJ2-2; TRBD1 is a possible D gene (6 bases). As DNA, the CDR3 is TGTGCCAGCAGTTTAGCCAGGGGTTTAAACACCGGGGAGCTGTTTTTT. Translating gives CASSLARGLNTGELFF.